This TCR beta chain was recovered during a study of blood T cell repertoires in COVID-19. Study details: Nucleic acid was either cDNA or gDNA, and it came from T cells, B-cell-depleted T cells, or PBMCs.

This clone was observed at least ten times. The assay was immunoSEQ multiplex PCR, and TCRdb's table has in-frame clones only and misses some. Here the sample spans 230,000 or so clones, around 84% being singletons. This CDR3 region has 14 residues. V dropped 4 bases and J dropped 2; count of bases not matched to a gene: 3. The sequencing input was peripheral blood. This chain links TRBV5-3 with TRBJ1-3; 7 bases agree with TRBD1. TRBV5-3 is sorted into the ORF group, with uncertain function. The sequence derives from a man aged 30 to 39 with active or convalescent COVID-19. The CDR3 region is CARSRRGPGNTIYF. For the CDR3, the DNA is TGTGCCAGAAGCCGGAGGGGGCCTGGAAACACCATATATTTT.